The TCR beta chain under discussion was sequenced for a study of cytomegalovirus exposure and HLA in healthy donors. Study findings and constraints: Later analysis demonstrated an association between a missense DCLRE1C variant and TCR beta V- and J-gene trimming. Cytomegalovirus association was listed for around 180 TCR beta chains.

The PCR used 60 Vbeta and 13 Jbeta primers. Repertoires were generated with immunoSEQ multiplex PCR, while TCRdb's copy carries only in-frame clones and drops some. Across tens of thousands of clones, the top ten clones capture more than 3.5% of the sample. Germline lookup yields CDR1 GTSNPN and CDR2 SVGIG (reference sequence). V dropped 3 bases and J dropped 8; count of bases not matched to a gene: 12. The CDR3 length is 15 residues. A word on this clone: Its target is not known.

The chain couples TRBV30 to TRBJ2-1; 8 bases are shared with TRBD2. This TCR was recovered from a woman in her thirties or forties in good health and CMV-seropositive. Sequencing was performed on PBMCs. Written as DNA, the CDR3 is TGTGCCTGGAGCAACTTGCGGGAGGTTGTCGATGAGCAGTTCTTC. Amino acid sequence: CAWSNLREVVDEQFF.